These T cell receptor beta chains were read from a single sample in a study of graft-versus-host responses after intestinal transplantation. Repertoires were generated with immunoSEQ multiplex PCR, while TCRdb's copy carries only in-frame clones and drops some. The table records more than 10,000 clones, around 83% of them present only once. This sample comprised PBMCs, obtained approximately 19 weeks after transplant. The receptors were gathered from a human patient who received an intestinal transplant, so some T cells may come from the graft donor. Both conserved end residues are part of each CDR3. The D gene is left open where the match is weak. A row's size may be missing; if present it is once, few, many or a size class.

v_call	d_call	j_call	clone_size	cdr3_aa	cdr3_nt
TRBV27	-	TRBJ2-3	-	CASTDMQGTTDTQYF	TGTGCCAGCACGGATATGCAGGGGACGACAGATACGCAGTATTTT
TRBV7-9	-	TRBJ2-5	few	CASTASRQETQYF	TGTGCCAGCACGGCGTCCCGTCAAGAGACCCAGTACTTC
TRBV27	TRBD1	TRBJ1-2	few	CASSLLPQGANYGYTF	TGTGCCAGCAGTCTCCTCCCCCAGGGGGCGAACTATGGCTACACCTTC
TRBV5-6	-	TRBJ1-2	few	CASSWVGQGVNYGYTF	TGTGCCAGCAGCTGGGTGGGGCAGGGCGTAAACTATGGCTACACCTTC
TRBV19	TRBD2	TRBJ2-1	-	CASSIDLLRREGYEQFF	TGTGCCAGTAGTATAGATCTATTGAGGCGGGAGGGGTATGAGCAGTTCTTC
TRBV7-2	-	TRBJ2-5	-	CASSLAGGETQYF	TGTGCCAGCAGCTTAGCGGGAGGAGAGACCCAGTACTTC
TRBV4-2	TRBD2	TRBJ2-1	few	CASSQDSGSYNEQFF	TGTGCCAGCAGCCAAGATAGCGGGAGTTACAATGAGCAGTTCTTC
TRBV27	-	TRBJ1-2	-	CASSLSGRVYGYTF	TGTGCCAGCAGTTTATCGGGCAGGGTCTATGGCTACACCTTC
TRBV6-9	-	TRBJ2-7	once	CASSSVRDLLYEQYF	TGTGCCAGCAGTTCAGTCAGGGACCTCCTCTACGAGCAGTACTTC
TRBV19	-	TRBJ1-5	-	CASTASSGGNQPQHF	TGTGCCAGTACCGCCTCCAGTGGGGGCAATCAGCCCCAGCATTTT
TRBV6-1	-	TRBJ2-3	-	CASSPGVSTDTQYF	TGTGCCAGCTCTCCTGGGGTTAGCACAGATACGCAGTATTTT
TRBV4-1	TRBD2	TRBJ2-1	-	CASSQEAGVSYNEQFF	TGCGCCAGCAGCCAAGAGGCGGGAGTCTCCTACAATGAGCAGTTCTTC
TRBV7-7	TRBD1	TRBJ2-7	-	CASSLGQGYNEQYF	TGTGCCAGCAGCTTGGGACAGGGGTACAACGAGCAGTACTTC
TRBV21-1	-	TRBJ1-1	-	CASSKERENTEAFF	TGTGCCAGCAGCAAAGAACGGGAAAACACTGAAGCTTTCTTT
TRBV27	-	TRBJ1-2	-	CASILGRLNYGYTF	TGTGCCAGCATTTTAGGACGGTTGAACTATGGCTACACCTTC
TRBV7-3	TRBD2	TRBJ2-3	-	CASSLRTSAPDTQYF	TGTGCCAGCAGCCTACGGACTAGCGCCCCAGATACGCAGTATTTT
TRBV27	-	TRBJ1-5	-	CASSSASGLMYQPQHF	TGTGCCAGCAGTTCAGCCTCGGGGCTGATGTATCAGCCCCAGCATTTT
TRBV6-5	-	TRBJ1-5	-	CASTRQSNQPQHF	TGTGCCAGCACTCGACAGAGCAATCAGCCCCAGCATTTT
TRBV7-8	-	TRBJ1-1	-	CASSPPTEIMNTEAFF	TGTGCCAGCAGCCCCCCGACAGAGATCATGAACACTGAAGCTTTCTTT
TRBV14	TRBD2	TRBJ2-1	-	CASSQVSGSSYNEQFF	TGTGCCAGCAGCCAAGTCAGCGGGAGCTCCTACAATGAGCAGTTCTTC
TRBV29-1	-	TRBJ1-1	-	CSVRGRNLGAFF	TGCAGCGTTCGGGGCAGGAACTTAGGCGCTTTCTTT
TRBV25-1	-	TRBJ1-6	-	CASSLGGNSPLHF	TGTGCCAGCAGTTTGGGCGGGAATTCACCCCTCCACTTT
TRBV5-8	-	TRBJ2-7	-	CASSHDSSYEQYF	TGTGCCAGCAGCCACGACAGCTCCTACGAGCAGTACTTC
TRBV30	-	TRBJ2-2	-	CAWSVPVRMAGELFF	TGTGCCTGGAGTGTACCCGTCAGGATGGCCGGGGAGCTGTTTTTT
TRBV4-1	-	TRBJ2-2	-	CASSQKGNANTGELFF	TGCGCCAGCAGCCAAAAGGGGAACGCGAACACCGGGGAGCTGTTTTTT
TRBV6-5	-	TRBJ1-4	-	CASSYRATNEKLFF	TGTGCCAGCAGTTATCGGGCAACTAATGAAAAACTGTTTTTT
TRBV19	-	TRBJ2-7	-	CASSWLGGSEQYF	TGTGCCAGTAGTTGGTTGGGAGGTAGCGAGCAGTACTTC
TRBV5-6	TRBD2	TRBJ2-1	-	CASSPGLSGYYNEQFF	TGTGCCAGCAGCCCCGGCCTTAGCGGGTACTACAATGAGCAGTTCTTC
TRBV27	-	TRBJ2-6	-	CASSPVPGAGANVLTF	TGTGCCAGCAGTCCCGTCCCAGGCGCTGGGGCCAACGTCCTGACTTTC
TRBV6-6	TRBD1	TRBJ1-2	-	CASSYSETGANYGYTF	TGTGCCAGCAGTTACTCGGAGACAGGGGCTAACTATGGCTACACCTTC
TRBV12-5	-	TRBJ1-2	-	CASGLNPRERSYTF	TGTGCTAGTGGTTTGAATCCCCGCGAAAGAAGCTACACCTTC
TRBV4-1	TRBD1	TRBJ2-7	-	CASSPGTGSFYEQYF	TGCGCCAGCAGCCCGGGGACAGGGTCCTTCTACGAGCAGTACTTC
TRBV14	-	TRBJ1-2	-	CASSRGQYGFYGYTF	TGTGCCAGCAGCCGAGGACAGTACGGATTTTATGGCTACACCTTC
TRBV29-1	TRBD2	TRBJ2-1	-	CSVEGLAAHNEQFF	TGCAGCGTTGAAGGCCTAGCGGCACACAATGAGCAGTTCTTC
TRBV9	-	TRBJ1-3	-	CASSVEESGNTIYF	TGTGCCAGCAGCGTAGAGGAGTCTGGAAACACCATATATTTT
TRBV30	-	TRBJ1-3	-	CAWRGWGSGNTIYF	TGTGCCTGGAGGGGGTGGGGCTCTGGAAACACCATATATTTT
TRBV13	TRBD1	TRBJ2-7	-	CASSLGGQAKYEQYF	TGTGCCAGCAGCTTAGGGGGACAGGCCAAATACGAGCAGTACTTC
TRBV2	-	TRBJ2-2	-	CASRVGANTGELFF	TGTGCCAGCAGGGTCGGTGCGAACACCGGGGAGCTGTTTTTT
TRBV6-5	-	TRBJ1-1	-	CASHEGTEAFF	TGTGCCAGCCATGAAGGCACTGAAGCTTTCTTT
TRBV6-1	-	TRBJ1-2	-	CASSEGVGAPSYGYTF	TGTGCCAGCAGTGAAGGGGTAGGGGCCCCCTCCTATGGCTACACCTTC
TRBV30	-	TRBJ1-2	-	CAWSPLKDRPRGYTF	TGTGCCTGGAGCCCTCTCAAGGACAGACCCCGTGGCTACACCTTC
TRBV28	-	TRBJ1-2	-	CASRKLGGQLGYTF	TGTGCCAGCAGGAAACTGGGAGGTCAGCTTGGCTACACCTTC
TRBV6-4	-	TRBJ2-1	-	CASSDSAGSYNEQFF	TGTGCCAGCAGTGACTCAGCGGGCTCCTACAATGAGCAGTTCTTC
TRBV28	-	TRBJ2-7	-	CASSSSGTSSYEQYF	TGTGCCAGCAGTTCCTCCGGGACGTCCTCCTACGAGCAGTACTTC
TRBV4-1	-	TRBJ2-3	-	CASSQEGLPGTDTQYF	TGCGCCAGCAGCCAAGAGGGCCTCCCTGGCACAGATACGCAGTATTTT
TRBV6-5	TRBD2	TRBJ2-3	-	CASSWGGAGTDTQYF	TGTGCCAGCAGTTGGGGAGGGGCCGGCACAGATACGCAGTATTTT
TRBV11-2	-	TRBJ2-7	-	CASSSIDSAYEQYF	TGTGCCAGCAGCTCGATTGACAGCGCCTACGAGCAGTACTTC
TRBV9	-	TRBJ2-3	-	CASRRGSATDTQYF	TGTGCCAGCCGGAGGGGGTCCGCCACAGATACGCAGTATTTT
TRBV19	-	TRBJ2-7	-	CASSMAGGGYEQYF	TGTGCCAGTAGTATGGCAGGGGGAGGCTACGAGCAGTACTTC
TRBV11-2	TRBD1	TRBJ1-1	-	CASSLARQGNTEAFF	TGTGCCAGCAGCTTAGCCCGACAGGGGAACACTGAAGCTTTCTTT
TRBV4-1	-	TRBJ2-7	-	CASSQASTSRTLQYF	TGCGCCAGCAGCCAAGCCTCGACCTCGCGGACGCTGCAGTACTTC
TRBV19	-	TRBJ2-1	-	CASSMEGPLNEQFF	TGTGCCAGTAGTATGGAGGGACCCCTCAATGAGCAGTTCTTC
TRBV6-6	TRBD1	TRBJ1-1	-	CASSYSTGGEAFF	TGTGCCAGCAGTTACTCGACAGGGGGTGAAGCTTTCTTT
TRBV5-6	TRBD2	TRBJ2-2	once	CASSDGGLAGVSTGELFF	TGTGCCAGCAGCGATGGGGGACTAGCGGGAGTGTCCACCGGGGAGCTGTTTTTT
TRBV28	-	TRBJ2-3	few	CASSRETEISTDTQYF	TGTGCCAGCAGTCGAGAAACGGAAATTAGCACAGATACGCAGTATTTT